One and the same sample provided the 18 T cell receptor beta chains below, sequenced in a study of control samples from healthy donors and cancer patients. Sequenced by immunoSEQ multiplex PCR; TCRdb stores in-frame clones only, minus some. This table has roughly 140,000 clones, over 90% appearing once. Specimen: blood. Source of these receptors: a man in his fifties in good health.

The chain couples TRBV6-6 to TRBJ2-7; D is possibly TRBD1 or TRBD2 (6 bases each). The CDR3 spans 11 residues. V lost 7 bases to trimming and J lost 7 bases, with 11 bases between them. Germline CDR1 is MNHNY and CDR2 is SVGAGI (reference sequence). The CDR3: CASTKGGEQYF. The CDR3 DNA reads TGTGCCAGCACCAAAGGGGGGGAGCAGTACTTC.

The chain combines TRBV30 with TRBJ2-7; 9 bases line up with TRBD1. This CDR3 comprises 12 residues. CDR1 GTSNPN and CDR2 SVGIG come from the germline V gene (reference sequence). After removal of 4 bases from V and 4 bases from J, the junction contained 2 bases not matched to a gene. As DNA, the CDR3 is TGTGCCTGGAATGACAGGGGGTACGAGCAGTACTTC. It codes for CAWNDRGYEQYF.

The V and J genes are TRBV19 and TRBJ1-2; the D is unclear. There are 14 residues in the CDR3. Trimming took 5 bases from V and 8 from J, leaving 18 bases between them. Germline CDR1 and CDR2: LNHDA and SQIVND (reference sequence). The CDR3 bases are TGTGCCAGTAGTGACCGGATCGGCGACTTCGGCTACACCTTC. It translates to CASSDRIGDFGYTF.

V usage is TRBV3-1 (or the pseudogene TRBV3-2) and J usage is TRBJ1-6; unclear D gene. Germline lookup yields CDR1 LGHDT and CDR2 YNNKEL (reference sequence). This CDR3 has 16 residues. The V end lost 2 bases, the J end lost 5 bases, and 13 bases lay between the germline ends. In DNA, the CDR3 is TGTGCCAGCAGCCAACAGCGACGGACCGATAATTCACCCCTCCACTTT. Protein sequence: CASSQQRRTDNSPLHF.

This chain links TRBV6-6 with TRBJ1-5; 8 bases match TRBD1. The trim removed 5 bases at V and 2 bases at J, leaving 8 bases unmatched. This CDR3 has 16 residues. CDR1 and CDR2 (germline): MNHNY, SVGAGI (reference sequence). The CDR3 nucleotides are TGTGCCAGCAGTATTGTACAGGGGGATGGCAATCAGCCCCAGCATTTT. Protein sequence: CASSIVQGDGNQPQHF.

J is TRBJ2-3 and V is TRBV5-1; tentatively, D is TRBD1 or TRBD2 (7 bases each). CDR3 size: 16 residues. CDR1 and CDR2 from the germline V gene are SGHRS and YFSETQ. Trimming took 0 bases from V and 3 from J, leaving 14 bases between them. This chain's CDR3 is CASSLVFQGGTDTQYF. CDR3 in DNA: TGCGCCAGCAGCTTGGTCTTTCAGGGGGGGACAGATACGCAGTATTTT.

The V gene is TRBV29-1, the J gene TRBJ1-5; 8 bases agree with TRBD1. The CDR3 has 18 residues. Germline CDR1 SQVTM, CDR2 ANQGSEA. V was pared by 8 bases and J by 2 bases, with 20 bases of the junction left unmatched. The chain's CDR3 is CSPHLRAGGDGGNQPQHF. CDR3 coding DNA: TGCAGCCCCCACCTTAGGGCAGGGGGCGATGGGGGCAATCAGCCCCAGCATTTT.

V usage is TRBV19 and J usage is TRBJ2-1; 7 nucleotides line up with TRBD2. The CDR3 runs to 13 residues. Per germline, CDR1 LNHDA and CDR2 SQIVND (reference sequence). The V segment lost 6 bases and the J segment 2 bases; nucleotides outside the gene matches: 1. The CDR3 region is CASSGRTYNEQFF. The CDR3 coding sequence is TGTGCCAGTAGCGGGAGGACCTACAATGAGCAGTTCTTC.

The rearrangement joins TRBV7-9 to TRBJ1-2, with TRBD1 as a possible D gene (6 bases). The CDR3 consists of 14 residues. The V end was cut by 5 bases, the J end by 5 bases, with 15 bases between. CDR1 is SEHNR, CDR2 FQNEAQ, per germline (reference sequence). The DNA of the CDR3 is TGTGCCAGCAGCCCACCTACAGGGTATTATGGCTACACCTTC. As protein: CASSPPTGYYGYTF. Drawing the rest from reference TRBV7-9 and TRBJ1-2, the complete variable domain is DTGVSQNPRHKITKRGQNVTFRCDPISEHNRLYWYRQTLGQGPEFLTYFQNEAQLEKSRLLSDRFSAERPKGSFSTLEIQRTEQGDSAMYLCASSPPTGYYGYTFGSGTRLTVV.

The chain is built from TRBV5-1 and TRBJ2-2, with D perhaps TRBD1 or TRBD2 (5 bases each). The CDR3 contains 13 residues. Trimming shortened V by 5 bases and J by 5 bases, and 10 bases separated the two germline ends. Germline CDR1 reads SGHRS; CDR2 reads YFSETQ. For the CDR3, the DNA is TGCGCCAGCAGTCCTGGGGGTACCGGGGAGCTGTTTTTT. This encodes CASSPGGTGELFF.

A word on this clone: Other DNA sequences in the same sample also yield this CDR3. CDR3 nucleotide sequence: TGTGCCAGCAGCCAGGGAAGCAATCAGCCCCAGCATTTT. Translating gives CASSQGSNQPQHF. The V call is TRBV28, the J call TRBJ1-5, with D perhaps matching TRBD1 (5 bases). Germline assignment: CDR1 MDHEN and CDR2 SYDVKM. V was shortened by 6 bases and J by 1 base, with 7 bases between the two germline ends. The CDR3 contains 13 residues.

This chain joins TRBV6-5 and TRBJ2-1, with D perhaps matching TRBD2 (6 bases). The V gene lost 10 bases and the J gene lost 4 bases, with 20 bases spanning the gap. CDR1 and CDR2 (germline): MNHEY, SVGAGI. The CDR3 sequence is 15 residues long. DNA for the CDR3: TGTGCCACTACCCCTAGCGACCCGACTTACAATGAGCAGTTCTTC. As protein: CATTPSDPTYNEQFF.

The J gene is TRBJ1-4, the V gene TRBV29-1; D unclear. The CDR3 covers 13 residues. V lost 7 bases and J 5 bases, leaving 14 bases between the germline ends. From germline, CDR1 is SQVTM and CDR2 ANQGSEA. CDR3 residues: CSASGRANEKLFF. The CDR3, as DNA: TGCAGCGCCTCCGGGAGAGCGAATGAAAAACTGTTTTTT.

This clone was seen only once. For the CDR3, the DNA is TGTGCCAGCAGCCTCTCCCCGGGAAATACGCAGTATTTT. Amino acids: CASSLSPGNTQYF. The rearrangement uses TRBV11-3 and TRBJ2-3; D perhaps matches TRBD2 (5 bases). The V and J ends lost 5 bases and 7 bases respectively, with 13 bases between them. This CDR3 contains 13 residues. Germline CDR1 and CDR2: SGHNT and YENEEA. The entire variable domain, with the rest obtained from reference TRBV11-3 and TRBJ2-3, is as follows: EAGVVQSPRYKIIEKKQPVAFWCNPISGHNTLYWYLQNLGQGPELLIRYENEEAVDDSQLPKDRFSAERLKGVDSTLKIQPAELGDSAVYLCASSLSPGNTQYFGPGTRLTVL.

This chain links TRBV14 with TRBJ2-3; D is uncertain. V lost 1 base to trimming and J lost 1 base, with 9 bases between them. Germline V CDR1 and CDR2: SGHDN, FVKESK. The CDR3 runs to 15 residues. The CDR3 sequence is CASSQAYGRTDTQYF. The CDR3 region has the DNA TGTGCCAGCAGCCAAGCATACGGCCGCACAGATACGCAGTATTTT.

The chain's CDR3 is CASRGQGASEQYF. The DNA for the CDR3 is TGTGCCAGCAGGGGACAGGGGGCTTCCGAGCAGTACTTC. V is TRBV25-1 and J is TRBJ2-7, with 12 bases aligning to TRBD1. CDR1 and CDR2 (germline): MGHDK, SYGVNS. The CDR3 sequence is 13 residues long. Germline trimming cut 6 bases from V and 6 bases from J; bases unmatched to any gene: 3.

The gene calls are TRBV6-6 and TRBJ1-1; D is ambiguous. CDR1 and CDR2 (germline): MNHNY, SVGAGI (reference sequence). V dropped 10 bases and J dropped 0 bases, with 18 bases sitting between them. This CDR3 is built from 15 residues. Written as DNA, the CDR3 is TGTGCCACCCTTTCCCTCGGGGTCATGAACACTGAAGCTTTCTTT. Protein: CATLSLGVMNTEAFF.

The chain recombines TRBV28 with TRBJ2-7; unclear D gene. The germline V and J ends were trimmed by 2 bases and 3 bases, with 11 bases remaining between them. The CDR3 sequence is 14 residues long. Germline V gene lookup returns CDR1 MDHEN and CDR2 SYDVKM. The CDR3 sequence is CASSLRTENYEQYF. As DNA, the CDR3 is TGTGCCAGCAGTTTACGGACCGAAAACTACGAGCAGTACTTC.